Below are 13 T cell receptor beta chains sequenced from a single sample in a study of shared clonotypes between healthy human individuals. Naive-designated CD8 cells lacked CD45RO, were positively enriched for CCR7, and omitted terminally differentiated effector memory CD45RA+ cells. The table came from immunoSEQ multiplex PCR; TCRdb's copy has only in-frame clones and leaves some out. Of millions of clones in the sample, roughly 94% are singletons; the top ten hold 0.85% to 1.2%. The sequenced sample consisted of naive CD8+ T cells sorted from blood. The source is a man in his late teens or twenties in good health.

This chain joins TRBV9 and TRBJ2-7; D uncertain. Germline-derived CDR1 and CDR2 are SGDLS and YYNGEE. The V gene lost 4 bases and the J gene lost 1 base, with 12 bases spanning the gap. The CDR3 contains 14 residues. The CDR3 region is CASSSSAASYEQYF. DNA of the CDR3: TGTGCCAGCAGCTCCTCGGCGGCTTCCTACGAGCAGTACTTC. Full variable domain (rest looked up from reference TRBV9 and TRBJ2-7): DSGVTQTPKHLITATGQRVTLRCSPRSGDLSVYWYQQSLDQGLQFLIQYYNGEERAKGNILERFSAQQFPDLHSELNLSSLELGDSALYFCASSSSAASYEQYFGPGTRLTVT.

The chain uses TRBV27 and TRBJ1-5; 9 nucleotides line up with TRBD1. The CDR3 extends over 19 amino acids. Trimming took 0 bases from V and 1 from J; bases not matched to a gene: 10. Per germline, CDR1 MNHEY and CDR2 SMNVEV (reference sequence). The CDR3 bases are TGTGCCAGCAGTTTATCTCCCGGGACAGGGCTTTCAAGCAATCAGCCCCAGCATTTT. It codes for CASSLSPGTGLSSNQPQHF.

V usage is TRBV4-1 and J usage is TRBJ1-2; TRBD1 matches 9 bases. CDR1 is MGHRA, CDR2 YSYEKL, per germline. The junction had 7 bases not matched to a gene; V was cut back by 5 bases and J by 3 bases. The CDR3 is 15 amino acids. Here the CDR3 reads CASSDGTGMDYGYTF. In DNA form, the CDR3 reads TGCGCCAGCAGCGATGGGACAGGGATGGACTATGGCTACACCTTC.

CDR3: CASSQVPGEQYF. Written as DNA, the CDR3 is TGCGCCAGCAGCCAAGTGCCTGGCGAGCAGTACTTC. The J gene is TRBJ2-7, the V gene TRBV4-1; D unresolved. This CDR3 spans 12 amino acids. Germline V gene lookup returns CDR1 MGHRA and CDR2 YSYEKL. Trimming removed 1 base at V and 6 bases at J, with 7 bases between.

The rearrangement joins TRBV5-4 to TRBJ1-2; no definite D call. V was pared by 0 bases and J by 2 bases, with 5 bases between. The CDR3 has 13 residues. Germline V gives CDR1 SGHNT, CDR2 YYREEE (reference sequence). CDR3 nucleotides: TGTGCCAGCAGCTTGGAAGAAAACTATGGCTACACCTTC. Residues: CASSLEENYGYTF.

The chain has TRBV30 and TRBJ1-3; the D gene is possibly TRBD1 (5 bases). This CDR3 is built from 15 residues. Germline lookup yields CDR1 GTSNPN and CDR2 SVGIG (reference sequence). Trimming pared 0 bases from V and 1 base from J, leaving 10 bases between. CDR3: CAWSVTRGSGNTIYF. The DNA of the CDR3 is TGTGCCTGGAGTGTAACCCGGGGGTCTGGAAACACCATATATTTT.

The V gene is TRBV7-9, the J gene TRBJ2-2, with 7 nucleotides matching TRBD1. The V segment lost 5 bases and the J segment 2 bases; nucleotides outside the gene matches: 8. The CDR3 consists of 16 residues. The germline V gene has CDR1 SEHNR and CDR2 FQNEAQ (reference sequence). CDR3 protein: CASSTRQGLNTGELFF. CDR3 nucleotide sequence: TGTGCCAGCAGCACCCGACAGGGTCTAAACACCGGGGAGCTGTTTTTT.

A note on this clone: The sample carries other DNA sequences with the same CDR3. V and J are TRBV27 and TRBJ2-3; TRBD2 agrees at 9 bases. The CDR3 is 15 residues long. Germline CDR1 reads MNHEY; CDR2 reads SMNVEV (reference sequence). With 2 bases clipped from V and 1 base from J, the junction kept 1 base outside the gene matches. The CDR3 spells CASSLGGGGTDTQYF. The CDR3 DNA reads TGTGCCAGCAGTTTAGGCGGGGGGGGCACAGATACGCAGTATTTT.

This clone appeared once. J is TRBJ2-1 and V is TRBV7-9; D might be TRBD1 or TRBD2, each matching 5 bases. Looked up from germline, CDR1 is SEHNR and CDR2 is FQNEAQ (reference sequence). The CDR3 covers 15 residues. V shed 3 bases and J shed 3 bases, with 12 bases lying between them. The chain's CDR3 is CASSFWDLLYNEQFF. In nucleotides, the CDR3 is TGTGCCAGCAGCTTTTGGGACCTCCTCTACAATGAGCAGTTCTTC.

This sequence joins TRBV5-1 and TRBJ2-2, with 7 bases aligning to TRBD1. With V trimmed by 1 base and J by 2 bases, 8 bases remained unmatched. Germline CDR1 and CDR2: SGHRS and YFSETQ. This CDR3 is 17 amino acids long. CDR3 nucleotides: TGCGCCAGCAGCTTGTACGGGACAGCCTCTAACACCGGGGAGCTGTTTTTT. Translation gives CASSLYGTASNTGELFF.

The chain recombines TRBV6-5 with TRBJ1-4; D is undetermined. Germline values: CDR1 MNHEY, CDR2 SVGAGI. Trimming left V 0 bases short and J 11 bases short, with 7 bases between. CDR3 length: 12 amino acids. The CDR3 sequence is CASSYSGSKLFF. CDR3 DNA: TGTGCCAGCAGTTACTCAGGGTCGAAACTGTTTTTT.

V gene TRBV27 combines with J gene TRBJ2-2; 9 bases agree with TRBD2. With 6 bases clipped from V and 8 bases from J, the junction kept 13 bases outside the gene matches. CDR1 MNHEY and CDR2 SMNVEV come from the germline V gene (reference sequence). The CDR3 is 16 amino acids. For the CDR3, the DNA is TGTGCCAGCAGCCTAACAGGGGCTAGCGGGGCGGGGGAGCTGTTTTTT. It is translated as CASSLTGASGAGELFF.

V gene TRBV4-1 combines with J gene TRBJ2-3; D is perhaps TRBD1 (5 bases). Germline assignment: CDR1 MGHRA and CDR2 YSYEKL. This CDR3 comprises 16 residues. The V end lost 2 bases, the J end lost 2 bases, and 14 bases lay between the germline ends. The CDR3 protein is CASSQLFLGDTDTQYF. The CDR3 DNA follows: TGCGCCAGCAGCCAACTATTTCTAGGGGACACAGATACGCAGTATTTT.